This entry is about one T cell receptor (beta chain). These data belong to a study of blood T cell repertoires in COVID-19. In the study overall: Whether acute or convalescent, the COVID-19 samples came from the United States, Italy and Spain.

Here immunoSEQ multiplex PCR was the method, and the copy in TCRdb shows in-frame clones only, minus some. The table includes about 240,000 clones, more than 75% detected once. The source is a woman in her twenties or thirties who had recovered from COVID-19. The source material was peripheral blood.

CDR3 in amino acids: CASSLGQGRKTEAFF. CDR3 nucleotides: TGCGCCAGCAGCTTAGGACAGGGGAGGAAGACTGAAGCTTTCTTT. V is TRBV5-1 and J is TRBJ1-1; 9 bases map to TRBD1. The germline V gene encodes CDR1 SGHRS and CDR2 YFSETQ. With V trimmed by 2 bases and J by 5 bases, 7 bases remained unmatched. This CDR3 region has 15 residues.